The source of this T cell receptor beta chain is a study of CD8 T cells in Susac syndrome. Background on the study: Patients with Susac syndrome, at blood draw, were therapy-naive, on corticosteroids, or on intravenous immunoglobulin alone.

It was negative isolation that provided the CD8+ and CD4+ T cells, whereas TEMRA cells were enriched by FACS. It was with random hexamers that roughly 0.45 to 1 ug RNA was reverse transcribed. The authors amplified TCR beta CDR3 across 54 Vbeta and 13 Jbeta using immunoSEQ multiplex PCR. Each CDR3 protein gets one entry after TCRdb re-called the immunoSEQ multiplex PCR reads with MiXCR. The sample comprises approximately 260,000 distinct CDR3 sequences, approximately 95% of which are singletons, and about 0.095% rests with the top ten. The CDR3 totals 13 residues. The V gene end was trimmed by 0 bases and the J gene end by 7 bases; junction bases not matched to a gene: 5. The germline V gene encodes CDR1 GTSNPN and CDR2 SVGIG (reference sequence). This clonotype occurred once.

The receptor was derived from a human donor with Susac syndrome. V usage is TRBV30 and J usage is TRBJ1-1; 7 nucleotides agree with TRBD1. What was sequenced was CD4+ T cells from PBMCs. The CDR3 loop reads CAWSVQGPGEAFF. The CDR3 coding sequence is TGTGCCTGGAGTGTACAGGGGCCGGGTGAAGCTTTCTTT.